A single sample is the source of the 10 T cell receptor beta chains below, sequenced in a study of TIL therapy for anti-PD-1-resistant metastatic lung cancer. Stated time point: pre-treatment sample, taken before nivolumab and TIL therapy. Most excised metastases sampled were pleural nodules or supraclavicular lymph nodes. Sequencing used immunoSEQ v3. Some clones are missing from TCRdb's copy, which holds only in-frame ones; the method was immunoSEQ multiplex PCR. Here the sample spans more than 20,000 clones, around 77% being singletons. The sample was tumor tissue, taken at baseline. The receptors here all came from a person aged 25 to 80 with non-small cell lung cancer.

The V gene is TRBV5-1, the J gene TRBJ2-3; TRBD1 is a possible D gene (5 bases). V was trimmed by 4 bases and J by 1 base, leaving 16 bases between them. The CDR3 length is 16 residues. Germline CDR1 is SGHRS and CDR2 is YFSETQ. CDR3 in amino acids: CASSPAQQAGTDTQYF. Written as DNA, the CDR3 is TGCGCCAGCAGCCCCGCTCAACAGGCCGGCACAGATACGCAGTATTTT.

The V call is TRBV13, the J call TRBJ1-5; D possibly corresponds to TRBD1 (6 bases). Germline CDR1 and CDR2: PRHDT and FYEKMQ (reference sequence). V was clipped by 0 bases and J by 3 bases, with 9 bases between them. The CDR3 is 15 amino acids. CDR3 nucleotides: TGTGCCAGCAGCTTAGGACAGGGTTCCAATCAGCCCCAGCATTTT. This translates into CASSLGQGSNQPQHF.

This clone was detected only a few times. The V gene is TRBV6-5, the J gene TRBJ1-6; D is uncertain. The CDR3 has 15 residues. Trimming stripped 0 bases from V and 5 bases from J, with 8 bases between. Germline V gene data show CDR1 as MNHEY and CDR2 as SVGAGI. The CDR3 loop is CASSYSRGDNSPLHF. The CDR3 region has the DNA TGTGCCAGCAGTTACTCCCGGGGAGATAATTCACCCCTCCACTTT.

The chain joins TRBV18 to TRBJ2-5, with D perhaps matching TRBD1 (5 bases). The CDR3 totals 16 residues. CDR1 and CDR2 from the germline V gene are KGHSH and LQKENI. V gave up 0 bases and J gave up 4 bases, with 15 bases separating them. The CDR3 nucleotides read TGTGCCAGCTCACCACCGGGTACAGGCCTCGGAGAGACCCAGTACTTC. Amino acids: CASSPPGTGLGETQYF.

This chain uses TRBV7-2 with TRBJ1-2, with 9 bases matching TRBD1. The CDR3 extends over 16 amino acids. The ends lost 2 bases at V and 4 bases at J; junction bases unmatched: 8. Germline CDR1 and CDR2: SGHTA and FQGNSA. The CDR3 DNA reads as TGTGCCAGCAGCTTATCTGGGACAGGGTCGGCCTATGGCTACACCTTC. Amino acids: CASSLSGTGSAYGYTF.

The gene calls are TRBV6-5 and TRBJ1-2; D uncertain. V dropped 3 bases and J dropped 8 bases, with 13 bases sitting between them. The CDR3 totals 13 residues. The germline CDR1 and CDR2 sequences are MNHEY and SVGAGI. The CDR3 DNA is TGTGCCAGCAGTTATGGGCCGGACCAGGGCTACACCTTC. Translated, it gives CASSYGPDQGYTF.

The gene calls are TRBV6-5 and TRBJ1-4, with D unclear. This CDR3 has 13 residues. Per the germline V gene, CDR1 is MNHEY and CDR2 is SVGAGI. The V and J ends lost 6 bases and 3 bases respectively, with 8 bases between them. The CDR3 is CASRTAPNEKLFF. Written as DNA, the CDR3 is TGTGCCAGCAGAACTGCACCTAATGAAAAACTGTTTTTT.

The genes are TRBV29-1 and TRBJ2-1; D could derive from TRBD1 or TRBD2 (5 bases each). The V gene lost 6 bases and the J gene lost 3 bases, with 18 bases spanning the gap. The germline CDR1 and CDR2 sequences are SQVTM and ANQGSEA. The CDR3 spans 15 residues. The CDR3 region has the DNA TGCAGCGTCGCGAACCGGGACCCATTCTACAATGAGCAGTTCTTC. It encodes CSVANRDPFYNEQFF.

The J gene is TRBJ2-3, the V gene TRBV20-1; no firm D call. CDR1 and CDR2 (germline): DFQATT, SNEGSKA (reference sequence). The CDR3 sequence is 8 residues long. Trimming left V 5 bases short and J 9 bases short, with 3 bases between. For the CDR3, the DNA is TGCAGTGCTGGGACGCAGTATTTT. It encodes CSAGTQYF.

The chain couples TRBV30 to TRBJ2-7; 10 bases align to TRBD2. The length of the CDR3 is 13 residues. CDR1 GTSNPN and CDR2 SVGIG come from the germline V gene (reference sequence). Trimming took 7 bases from V and 0 from J; bases not matched to a gene: 3. The CDR3 DNA reads as TGTGCCTTTAGCGGGGGGAACTCCTACGAGCAGTACTTC. It specifies CAFSGGNSYEQYF.